Each of the 12 T cell receptor beta chains below was sequenced from the same sample in a study of blood T cell repertoires in COVID-19. The method was immunoSEQ multiplex PCR; TCRdb's version includes in-frame clones alone and lacks a portion of them. This table holds 98,000 or so clones, about 86% found once. The material sequenced was peripheral blood. The receptors here all came from a woman aged 60-75 years in a cohort sampled during active or convalescent COVID-19.

V gene TRBV10-2 combines with J gene TRBJ2-7; D might be TRBD1 (6 bases). Germline CDR1 is WSHSY and CDR2 is SAAADI. Trimming took off 6 bases at V and 0 bases at J, with 18 bases between the two ends. This CDR3 is built from 16 residues. CDR3 sequence reads: CASRSPGASLSYEQYF. DNA for the CDR3: TGCGCCAGCAGGTCGCCAGGGGCTAGCCTCTCCTACGAGCAGTACTTC.

The chain couples TRBV2 to TRBJ1-4, with D maybe TRBD1 (6 bases). Germline values: CDR1 SNHLY, CDR2 FYNNEI. Trimming shortened V by 1 base and J by 10 bases, and 13 bases separated the two germline ends. This CDR3 spans 14 amino acids. CDR3 nucleotides: TGTGCCAGCAGTGAAGACCCAACAGGGATAAAACTGTTTTTT. It codes for CASSEDPTGIKLFF.

The chain joins TRBV5-1 to TRBJ2-7; TRBD2 aligns across 8 bases. This CDR3 has 15 amino acids. Germline V gene sequence: CDR1 SGHRS, CDR2 YFSETQ. Trimming took 1 base from V and 4 from J; bases not matched to a gene: 7. This CDR3 is CASSLTSGSIYEQYF. DNA for the CDR3: TGCGCCAGCAGCTTGACCAGCGGGAGTATTTACGAGCAGTACTTC. The full variable domain, with the rest looked up from reference TRBV5-1 and TRBJ2-7, is KAGVTQTPRYLIKTRGQQVTLSCSPISGHRSVSWYQQTPGQGLQFLFEYFSETQRNKGNFPGRFSGRQFSNSRSEMNVSTLELGDSALYLCASSLTSGSIYEQYFGPGTRLTVT.

The chain joins TRBV10-2 to TRBJ2-2, with D possibly matching TRBD1 (5 bases). This CDR3 spans 12 amino acids. Germline V gives CDR1 WSHSY, CDR2 SAAADI. Trimming left V 7 bases short and J 5 bases short, with 8 bases between. The CDR3 sequence: CASTRQTGELFF. In DNA form, the CDR3 reads TGCGCCAGCACCCGACAGACCGGGGAGCTGTTTTTT.

The chain recombines TRBV18 with TRBJ1-1; D remains unclear. V shed 5 bases and J shed 7 bases, with 14 bases lying between them. The CDR3 is 13 amino acids. The germline V gene encodes CDR1 KGHSH and CDR2 LQKENI. CDR3 region: CASSTAMEVEAFF. The CDR3 DNA reads TGTGCCAGCTCAACCGCGATGGAGGTTGAAGCTTTCTTT. Drawing the rest from reference TRBV18 and TRBJ1-1, the complete variable domain is NAGVMQNPRHLVRRRGQEARLRCSPMKGHSHVYWYRQLPEEGLKFMVYLQKENIIDESGMPKERFSAEFPKEGPSILRIQQVVRGDSAAYFCASSTAMEVEAFFGQGTRLTVV.

The V and J genes are TRBV7-8 and TRBJ1-3; 7 nucleotides align to TRBD1. Germline CDR1 SGHVS, CDR2 FQNEAQ. V lost 1 base to trimming and J lost 1 base; unmatched junction nucleotides: 1. The CDR3 has 15 residues. The CDR3 reads CASSLETGSGNTIYF. CDR3 in DNA: TGTGCCAGCAGCTTAGAGACAGGGTCTGGAAACACCATATATTTT.

The sample holds a few counts of this clone. The chain recombines TRBV5-1 with TRBJ1-1; D is possibly TRBD1 (5 bases). V was pared by 2 bases and J by 2 bases, with 7 bases between. The CDR3 runs to 13 residues. CDR1 and CDR2 (germline): SGHRS, YFSETQ. As DNA, the CDR3 is TGCGCCAGCAGCTTAGGGGCTAACACTGAAGCTTTCTTT. It is translated as CASSLGANTEAFF.

This clone turned up a few times. V usage is TRBV5-8 and J usage is TRBJ1-3; possibly TRBD1 for D (5 bases). Germline V gene sequence: CDR1 SGHTS, CDR2 YDEGEE. Trimming cost V 3 bases and J 0 bases, with 16 bases left between them. The CDR3 contains 17 residues. The chain's CDR3 is CASSYVWDSSSGNTIYF. In DNA form, the CDR3 reads TGTGCCAGCAGCTACGTTTGGGACTCTAGCTCTGGAAACACCATATATTTT.

The chain joins TRBV29-1 to TRBJ1-2; D unresolved. Germline values: CDR1 SQVTM, CDR2 ANQGSEA. The CDR3 extends over 13 amino acids. V shed 1 base and J shed 2 bases, with 8 bases lying between them. This CDR3 reads CSVEGASNYGYTF. The CDR3 DNA is TGCAGCGTTGAAGGGGCGTCGAACTATGGCTACACCTTC. Drawing the rest from reference TRBV29-1 and TRBJ1-2, the complete variable domain is SAVISQKPSRDICQRGTSLTIQCQVDSQVTMMFWYRQQPGQSLTLIATANQGSEATYESGFVIDKFPISRPNLTFSTLTVSNMSPEDSSIYLCSVEGASNYGYTFGSGTRLTVV.

The gene calls are TRBV6-1 and TRBJ2-5; TRBD1 agrees at 8 bases. CDR3 length: 15 amino acids. V lost 1 base to trimming and J lost 5 bases; unmatched junction nucleotides: 6. Germline assignment: CDR1 MNHNS and CDR2 SASEGT. CDR3 region: CASSEVAGGAETQYF. The CDR3 DNA reads as TGTGCCAGCAGTGAAGTGGCAGGGGGCGCTGAGACCCAGTACTTC.

The chain is built from TRBV30 and TRBJ1-1; 9 nucleotides agree with TRBD1. This CDR3 comprises 16 residues. Unmatched junction bases numbered 10, after V lost 3 bases and J lost 2 bases. The germline CDR1 and CDR2 sequences are GTSNPN and SVGIG (reference sequence). The CDR3 protein is CAWSAQPGQGNTEAFF. The CDR3 DNA follows: TGTGCCTGGAGCGCCCAGCCGGGACAGGGAAACACTGAAGCTTTCTTT.

The CDR3 bases are TGCAGCGTCGCCGGGGACCAAGAGACCCAGTACTTC. This gives the protein CSVAGDQETQYF. The chain is built from TRBV29-1 and TRBJ2-5, with D maybe TRBD2 (5 bases). V was shortened by 6 bases and J by 0 bases, with 8 bases between the two germline ends. The CDR3 sequence is 12 residues long. Germline loops: CDR1 SQVTM, CDR2 ANQGSEA.